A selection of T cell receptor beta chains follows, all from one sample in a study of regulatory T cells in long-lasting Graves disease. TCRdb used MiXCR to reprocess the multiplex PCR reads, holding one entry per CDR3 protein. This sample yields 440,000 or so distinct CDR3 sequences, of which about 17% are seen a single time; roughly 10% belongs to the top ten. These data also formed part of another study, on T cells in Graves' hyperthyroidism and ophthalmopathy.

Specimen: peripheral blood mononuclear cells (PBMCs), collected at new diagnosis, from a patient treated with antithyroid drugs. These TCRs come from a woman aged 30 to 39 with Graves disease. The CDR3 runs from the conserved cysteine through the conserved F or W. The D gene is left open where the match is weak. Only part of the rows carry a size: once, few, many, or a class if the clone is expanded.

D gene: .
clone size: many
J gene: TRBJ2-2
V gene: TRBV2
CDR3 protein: CASRQHPTGELFF
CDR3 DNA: TGTGCCAGCAGGCAACATCCAACCGGGGAGCTGTTTTTT

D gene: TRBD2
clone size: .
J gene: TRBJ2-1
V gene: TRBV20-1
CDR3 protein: CSSPAGGPYNEQFF
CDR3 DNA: TGCAGTTCCCCAGCGGGAGGGCCCTACAATGAGCAGTTCTTC

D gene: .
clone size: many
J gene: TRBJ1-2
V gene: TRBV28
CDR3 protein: CASSLSSYGYTF
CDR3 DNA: TGTGCCAGCAGTTTATCGAGCTATGGCTACACCTTC

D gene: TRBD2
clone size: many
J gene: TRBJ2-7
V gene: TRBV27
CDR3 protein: CASSRSRLAGSYEQYF
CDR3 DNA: TGTGCCAGCAGCCGGTCCCGACTAGCGGGGTCCTACGAGCAGTACTTC

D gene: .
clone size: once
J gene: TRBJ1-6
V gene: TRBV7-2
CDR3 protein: CASSWREGTSSPLHF
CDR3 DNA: TGTGCCAGCAGCTGGCGGGAAGGGACCAGTTCACCCCTCCACTTT

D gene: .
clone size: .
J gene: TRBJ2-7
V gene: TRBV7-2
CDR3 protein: CASSLAHGGWYEQYF
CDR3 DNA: TGTGCCAGCAGCTTAGCTCACGGGGGTTGGTACGAGCAGTACTTC

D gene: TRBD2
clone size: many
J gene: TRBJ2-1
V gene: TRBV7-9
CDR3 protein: CASSLGLADYNEQFF
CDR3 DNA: TGTGCCAGCAGCTTAGGGCTAGCGGACTACAATGAGCAGTTCTTC

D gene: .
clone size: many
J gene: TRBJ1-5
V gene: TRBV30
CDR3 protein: CAWGGRRRNQPQHF
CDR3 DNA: TGTGCCTGGGGAGGGCGGAGACGCAATCAGCCCCAGCATTTT

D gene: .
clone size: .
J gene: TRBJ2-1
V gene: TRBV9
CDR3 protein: CASTVADTWDEQFF
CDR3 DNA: TGTGCCAGCACGGTAGCGGACACATGGGATGAGCAGTTCTTC

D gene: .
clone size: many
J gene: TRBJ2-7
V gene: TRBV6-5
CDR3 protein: CASSYSRSYEQYF
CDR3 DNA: TGTGCCAGCAGTTACTCCCGTAGCTACGAGCAGTACTTC

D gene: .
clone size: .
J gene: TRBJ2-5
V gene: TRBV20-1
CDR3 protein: CSARGSGGQETQYF
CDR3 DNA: TGCAGTGCTAGAGGATCAGGGGGGCAAGAGACCCAGTACTTC

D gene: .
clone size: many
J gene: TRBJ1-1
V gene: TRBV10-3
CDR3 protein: CAISDGAGKGSTEAFF
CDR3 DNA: TGTGCCATCAGTGATGGGGCAGGGAAAGGGAGTACTGAAGCTTTCTTT

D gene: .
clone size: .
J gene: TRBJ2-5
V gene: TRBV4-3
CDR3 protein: CASSQDLSAETQYF
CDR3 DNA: TGCGCCAGCAGCCAAGATTTATCGGCGGAGACCCAGTACTTC

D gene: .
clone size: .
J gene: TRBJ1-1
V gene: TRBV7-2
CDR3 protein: CASSFLWGTFF
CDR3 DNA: TGTGCCAGCAGCTTTTTATGGGGTACTTTCTTT

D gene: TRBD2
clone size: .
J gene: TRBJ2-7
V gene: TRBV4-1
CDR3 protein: CASSQSGTSGIEQYF
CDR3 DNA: TGCGCCAGCAGCCAATCCGGGACTAGCGGGATCGAGCAGTACTTC

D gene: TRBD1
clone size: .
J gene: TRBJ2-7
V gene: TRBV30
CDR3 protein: CACDRGAAYEQYF
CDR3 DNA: TGTGCCTGCGACAGGGGTGCTGCCTACGAGCAGTACTTC

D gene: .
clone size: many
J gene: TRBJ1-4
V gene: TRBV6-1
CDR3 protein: CASSESRGTTNEKLFF
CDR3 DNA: TGTGCCAGCAGTGAAAGCAGGGGTACAACTAATGAAAAACTGTTTTTT

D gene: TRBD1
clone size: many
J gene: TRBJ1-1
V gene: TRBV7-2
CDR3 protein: CASSPGYRGTEAFF
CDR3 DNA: TGTGCCAGCAGCCCCGGTTACAGGGGCACTGAAGCTTTCTTT

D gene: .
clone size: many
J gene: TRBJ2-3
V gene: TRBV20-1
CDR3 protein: CSARDRLASTDTQYF
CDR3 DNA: TGCAGTGCTAGAGATCGGTTAGCTAGCACAGATACGCAGTATTTT

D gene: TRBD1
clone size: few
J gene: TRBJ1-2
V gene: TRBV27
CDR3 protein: CASSATGAGYTF
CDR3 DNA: TGTGCCAGCAGTGCTACAGGGGCTGGCTACACCTTC

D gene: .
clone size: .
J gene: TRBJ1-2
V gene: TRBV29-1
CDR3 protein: CSVEGTVTNYGYTF
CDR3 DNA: TGCAGCGTTGAAGGGACAGTTACCAACTATGGCTACACCTTC

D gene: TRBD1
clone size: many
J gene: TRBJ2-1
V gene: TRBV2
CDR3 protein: CASSEGQNYNEQFF
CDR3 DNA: TGTGCCAGCAGTGAGGGACAGAACTACAATGAGCAGTTCTTC

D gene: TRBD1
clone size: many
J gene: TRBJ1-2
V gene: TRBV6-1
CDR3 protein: CASNDPGQGNNGYTF
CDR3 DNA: TGTGCCAGCAACGATCCGGGACAGGGAAATAATGGCTACACCTTC

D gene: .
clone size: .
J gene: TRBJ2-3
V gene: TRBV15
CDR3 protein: CATSRVVRSRSDTQYF
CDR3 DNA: TGTGCCACCAGCAGAGTAGTGAGGTCCCGATCGGATACGCAGTATTTT

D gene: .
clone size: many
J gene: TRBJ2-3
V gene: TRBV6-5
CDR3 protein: CASSYRIGRTDTQYF
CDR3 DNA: TGTGCCAGCAGTTACCGGATCGGCCGGACAGATACGCAGTATTTT

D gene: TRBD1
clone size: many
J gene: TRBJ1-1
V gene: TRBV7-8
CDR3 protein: CASGGTGNTEAFF
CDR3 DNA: TGTGCCAGCGGCGGGACAGGGAACACTGAAGCTTTCTTT

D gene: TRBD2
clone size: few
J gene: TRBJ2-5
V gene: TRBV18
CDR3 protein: CASSPQASGSGDQETQYF
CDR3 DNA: TGTGCCAGCTCACCACAGGCTAGCGGGAGTGGGGACCAAGAGACCCAGTACTTC

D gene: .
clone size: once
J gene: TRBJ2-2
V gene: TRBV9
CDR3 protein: CASSAFSGGDTGELFF
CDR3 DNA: TGTGCCAGCAGCGCCTTTAGCGGAGGGGACACCGGGGAGCTGTTTTTT

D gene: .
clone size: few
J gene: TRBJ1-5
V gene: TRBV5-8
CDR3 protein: CASSLASEWYSNQPQHF
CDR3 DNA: TGTGCCAGCAGCTTGGCCTCGGAATGGTATAGCAATCAGCCCCAGCATTTT

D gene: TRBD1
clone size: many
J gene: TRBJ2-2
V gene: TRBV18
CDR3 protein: CASSPRQGDTGELFF
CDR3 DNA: TGTGCCAGCTCACCCCGACAGGGGGACACCGGGGAGCTGTTTTTT

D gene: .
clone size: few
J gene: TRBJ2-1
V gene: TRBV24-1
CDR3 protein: CATSDFVWAGGDNEQFF
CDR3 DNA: TGTGCCACCAGTGATTTCGTCTGGGCAGGAGGGGACAATGAGCAGTTCTTC

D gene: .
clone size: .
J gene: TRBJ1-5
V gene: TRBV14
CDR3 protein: CASSPQRGSQPQHF
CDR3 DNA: TGTGCCAGCAGCCCCCAGCGGGGTAGCCAGCCCCAGCATTTT

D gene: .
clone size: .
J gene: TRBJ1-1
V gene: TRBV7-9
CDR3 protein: CASSFPVNTEAFF
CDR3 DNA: TGTGCCAGCAGCTTTCCTGTGAACACTGAAGCTTTCTTT

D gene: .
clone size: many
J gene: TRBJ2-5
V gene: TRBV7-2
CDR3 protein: CASSLRLGETQYF
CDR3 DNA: TGTGCCAGCAGCTTAAGGCTCGGGGAGACCCAGTACTTC

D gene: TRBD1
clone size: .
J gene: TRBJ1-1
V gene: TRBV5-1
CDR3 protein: CASSFRAGGTTEAFF
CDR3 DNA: TGCGCCAGCAGCTTCCGGGCAGGGGGTACCACTGAAGCTTTCTTT

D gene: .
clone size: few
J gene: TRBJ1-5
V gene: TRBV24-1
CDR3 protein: CATSVGSDQPQHF
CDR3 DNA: TGTGCCACCAGTGTGGGGTCCGATCAGCCCCAGCATTTT

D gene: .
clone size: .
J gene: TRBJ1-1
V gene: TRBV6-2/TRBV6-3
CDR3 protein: CASSLRRFQNTEAFF
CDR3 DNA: TGTGCCAGCAGTTTACGTCGTTTCCAGAACACTGAAGCTTTCTTT

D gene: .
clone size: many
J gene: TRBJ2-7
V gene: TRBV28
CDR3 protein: CASLHSGTIYEQYF
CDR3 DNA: TGTGCCAGCCTCCACTCCGGGACAATCTACGAGCAGTACTTC

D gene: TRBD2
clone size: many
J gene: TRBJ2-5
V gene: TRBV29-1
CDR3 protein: CSTSSHSGTSGQETQYF
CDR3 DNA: TGCAGCACCAGTAGCCACTCAGGGACTAGCGGACAAGAGACCCAGTACTTC

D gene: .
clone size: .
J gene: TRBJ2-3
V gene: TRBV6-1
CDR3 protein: CASKKGSTDTQYF
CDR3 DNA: TGTGCCAGCAAGAAGGGTAGCACAGATACGCAGTATTTT

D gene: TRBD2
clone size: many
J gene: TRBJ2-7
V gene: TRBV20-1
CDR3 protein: CSEASGDPYEQYF
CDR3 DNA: TGCAGTGAAGCTAGCGGTGACCCCTACGAGCAGTACTTC